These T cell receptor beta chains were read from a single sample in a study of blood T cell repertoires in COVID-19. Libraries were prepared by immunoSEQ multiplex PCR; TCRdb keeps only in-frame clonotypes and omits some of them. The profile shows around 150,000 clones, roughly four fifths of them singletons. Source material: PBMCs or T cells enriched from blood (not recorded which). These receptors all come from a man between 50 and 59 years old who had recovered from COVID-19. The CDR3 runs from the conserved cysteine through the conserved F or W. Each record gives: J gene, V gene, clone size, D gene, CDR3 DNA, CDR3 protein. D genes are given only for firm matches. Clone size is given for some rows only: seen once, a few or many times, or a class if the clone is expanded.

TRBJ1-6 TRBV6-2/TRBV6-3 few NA TGTGCCAGCAGTCGACTAGATAATTCACCCCTCCACTTT CASSRLDNSPLHF
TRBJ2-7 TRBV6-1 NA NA TGTGCCAGCAGTGAACAGTTATTCTACGAGCAGTACTTC CASSEQLFYEQYF
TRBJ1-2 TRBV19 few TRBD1 TGTGCCAGTAGTACCTCGACAGGGGGCTTCTATGGCTACACCTTC CASSTSTGGFYGYTF
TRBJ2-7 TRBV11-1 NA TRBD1 TGTGCCAGCTCCCGGGACAGGTCCTACGAGCAGTACTTC CASSRDRSYEQYF
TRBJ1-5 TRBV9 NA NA TGTGCCAGCAGCCCCGAAGGTGGGCAAGGCCAAAATCAGCCCCAGCATTTT CASSPEGGQGQNQPQHF
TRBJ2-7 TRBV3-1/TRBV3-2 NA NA TGTGCCAGCAGCCAAGGGAACAGACAATACTTC CASSQGNRQYF
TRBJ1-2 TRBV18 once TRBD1 TGTGCCAGCTCACCTTCGGGACAGGGAGTTAACTATGGCTACACCTTC CASSPSGQGVNYGYTF
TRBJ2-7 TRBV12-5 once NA TGTGCTGGACCCCCCGCAGGGGTGGTTGGCGAGCAGTACTTC CAGPPAGVVGEQYF
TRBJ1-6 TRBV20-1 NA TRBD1 TGCAGTGCTAGTTCCCAGGGGGTTGGTTCACCCCTCCACTTT CSASSQGVGSPLHF
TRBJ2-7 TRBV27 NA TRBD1 TGTGCCAGCAGTACCCAGGACAGGTCCTACGAGCAGTACTTC CASSTQDRSYEQYF
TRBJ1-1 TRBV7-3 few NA TGTGCCAGCAGCTTTACGGGTGTGCGAACTGAAGCTTTCTTT CASSFTGVRTEAFF